This record covers a single TCR beta chain. V lost 1 base and J lost 5; bases outside the gene matches: 6. The germline V gene has CDR1 SGHAT and CDR2 FQDESV (reference sequence). This CDR3 is 16 amino acids long. The data stem from a study of T cell changes during pregnancy in multiple sclerosis. Clones were sequenced by immunoSEQ multiplex PCR, and TCRdb holds only the in-frame ones, with some missing. This sample has 65,000 to 95,000 clones, with about 92% found just once. This TCR was recovered from a female donor in good health, enrolled as a control in a pregnancy study. Here the sequenced sample was peripheral blood, taken after pregnancy. The rearrangement uses TRBV11-1 and TRBJ1-2; 11 bases are shared with TRBD1. CDR3 sequence reads: CASSLDARDRGYGYTF. CDR3 DNA sequence: TGTGCCAGCAGCTTAGATGCTCGGGACAGGGGGTATGGCTACACCTTC.